Shown below are 5 T cell receptor beta chains from a single sample sequenced in a study of T-cell reconstitution after alpha-beta-depleted transplantation in children. The library targeted TCRbeta and was prepared with unique molecular identifiers. Each CDR3 protein is one row after TCRdb ran MiXCR on the PCR reads. The profile shows fewer than 95,000 distinct CDR3 sequences, 12% of them singletons. The input for sequencing was PBMCs from the stem cell graft donor, taken from the stem cell graft. These receptors all come from a human donor who donated a stem cell graft to a child with inherited bone marrow failure.

In this sample, this clonotype turned up many times. V gene TRBV5-1 combines with J gene TRBJ2-5; no clear D. Germline CDR1 is SGHRS and CDR2 is YFSETQ. V lost 4 bases and J 1 base, leaving 8 bases between the germline ends. The CDR3 totals 13 residues. The CDR3 sequence: CASSPDLQETQYF. DNA for the CDR3: TGCGCCAGCAGCCCGGACCTCCAAGAGACCCAGTACTTC.

This clonotype was seen at least ten times. The V and J genes are TRBV5-1 and TRBJ2-6, with D unresolved. V lost 5 bases and J lost 2, with 5 bases in between. The CDR3 runs 13 residues. Per germline, CDR1 SGHRS and CDR2 YFSETQ. This CDR3 is CASREAGANVLTF. The CDR3 region has the DNA TGCGCCAGCAGAGAGGCTGGGGCCAACGTCCTGACTTTC.

This clonotype was recorded at least ten times. J is TRBJ2-2 and V is TRBV7-9; 10 nucleotides match TRBD1. The trim removed 10 bases at V and 4 bases at J, leaving 3 bases unmatched. This CDR3 region has 13 residues. Germline CDR1 SEHNR, CDR2 FQNEAQ (reference sequence). The CDR3 nucleotides are TGTGCCATCCGGGACAGGGGCACCGGGGAGCTGTTTTTT. Its translation: CAIRDRGTGELFF.

In its sample, this clonotype was seen many times. The chain employs TRBV12-3 or TRBV12-4 and TRBJ1-1; D remains ambiguous. This CDR3 contains 12 residues. V lost 6 bases and J lost 7, with 12 bases in between. The CDR3, as DNA: TGTGCCAGCAGGCTCCGGGAGGGTGAAGCTTTCTTT. It translates to CASRLREGEAFF.

About this clonotype itself: At one end the junction does not follow the germline gene, possibly because of a read error. V gene TRBV5-4 combines with J gene TRBJ2-5; D remains unclear. The CDR3 runs 15 residues. The germline CDR1 and CDR2 sequences are SGHNT and YYREEE (reference sequence). The CDR3 nucleotides are TGTGCCAGCAGTTTGGGCCCGAATACGCAAGAGACCCAGTACTTC. It translates to CASSLGPNTQETQYF.